This TCR beta chain was identified in a study of blood T cell repertoires in COVID-19. On the study more broadly: T cells, B-cell-depleted T cells, or PBMCs provided the cDNA or gDNA that served as material.

Original methodology: Estimation of nucleated cell counts relied on the amplification of reference gene primers. Profiled with immunoSEQ multiplex PCR; TCRdb holds only in-frame clones, not every one. V and J calls and clone size are those listed in that table; D and trimming were worked out from the DNA. The sample lists fewer than 300,000 clones; about 83% were seen once. J was trimmed by 7 bases and V by 0 bases; bases with no gene match: 4. The germline CDR1 and CDR2 sequences are SEHNR and FQNEAQ (reference sequence). This CDR3 has 17 amino acids. Sequencing was carried out using peripheral blood. The TCR sequence derives from a woman between 45 and 65 years old who had recovered from COVID-19. The chain has TRBV7-9 and TRBJ2-1; 15 bases are shared with TRBD2. The CDR3 spells CASSLAGTSGRINEQFF. The CDR3 region has the DNA TGTGCCAGCAGCTTAGCTGGGACTAGCGGGAGGATAAATGAGCAGTTCTTC.